This T cell receptor (beta chain) derives from a study of graft-versus-host responses after intestinal transplantation. The overall study: Recipients obtained multivisceral, liver-intestinal, or isolated intestinal transplants.

Only in-frame clones appear in the TCRdb table, and some are missing; sequencing was by immunoSEQ multiplex PCR. The top ten hold 17% of the sample, which has about 86,000 clones, roughly 87% seen once. Germline assignment: CDR1 MNHNY and CDR2 SVGAGI (reference sequence). This CDR3 is 15 amino acids long. J lost 2 bases, V lost 0 bases, and 0 bases had no gene match. Concerning this clone: Its antigen remains unidentified.

The V gene is TRBV6-6, the J gene TRBJ2-5; 10 bases line up with TRBD2. The sequencing here drew on unstimulated CD8+ T cells sorted from spleen or lymph node cells, taken before intestinal transplant. The clonotype was recovered from a human donor who received an intestinal transplant. The CDR3 DNA reads as TGTGCCAGCAGTTACTCAGCGGGGGGGCAAGAGACCCAGTACTTC. It is translated as CASSYSAGGQETQYF.